Below, 8 T cell receptor beta chains from the same sample are listed, as sequenced in a study of blood T cell repertoires in COVID-19. The assay was immunoSEQ multiplex PCR, and TCRdb's table has in-frame clones only and misses some. Of approximately 320,000 clones listed, more than 90% were seen once; the top ten hold around 2.7%. The sequencing sample was made of PBMCs or T cells enriched from blood (not recorded which). The receptors come from a man in his fifties or sixties who had recovered from COVID-19.

CDR3 loop: CAISERGQGTDTQYF. CDR3 DNA sequence: TGTGCCATCAGTGAGCGAGGACAGGGCACAGATACGCAGTATTTT. This chain uses TRBV10-3 with TRBJ2-3; 7 bases are a match to TRBD1. This CDR3 spans 15 amino acids. Germline V gene data show CDR1 as ENHRY and CDR2 as SYGVKD. The J segment lost 1 base and the V segment lost 2 bases, leaving 3 bases of the junction unmatched.

The rearrangement uses TRBV5-1 and TRBJ2-7; D remains ambiguous. This CDR3 has 12 amino acids. V was trimmed by 4 bases and J by 7 bases, leaving 12 bases between them. Germline values: CDR1 SGHRS, CDR2 YFSETQ. The CDR3 nucleotides read TGCGCCAGCAGCCACCCCCTGAGGGAGCAGTACTTC. This sequence encodes CASSHPLREQYF. Together with reference TRBV5-1 and TRBJ2-7, the CDR3 gives the full variable domain: KAGVTQTPRYLIKTRGQQVTLSCSPISGHRSVSWYQQTPGQGLQFLFEYFSETQRNKGNFPGRFSGRQFSNSRSEMNVSTLELGDSALYLCASSHPLREQYFGPGTRLTVT.

This rearrangement joins TRBV5-1 to TRBJ1-2; 10 bases map to TRBD1. The germline CDR1 and CDR2 sequences are SGHRS and YFSETQ. Trimming took 7 bases from V and 4 from J; bases not matched to a gene: 7. The CDR3 contains 14 residues. CDR3 DNA sequence: TGCGCCAGCCGAATCGGACAGGGGGTCTATGGCTACACCTTC. It specifies CASRIGQGVYGYTF.

The chain couples TRBV6-4 to TRBJ2-7; 8 positions match TRBD2. CDR3 length: 14 amino acids. Germline CDR1 reads MRHNA; CDR2 reads SNTAGT. The trim removed 0 bases at V and 6 bases at J, leaving 4 bases unmatched. CDR3 coding DNA: TGTGCCAGCAGTGACTCTGCGGCGGGGGGCGAGCAGTACTTC. It is translated as CASSDSAAGGEQYF.

The chain recombines TRBV29-1 with TRBJ1-5; TRBD1 agrees at 9 bases. The V segment lost 6 bases and the J segment 7 bases; nucleotides outside the gene matches: 7. Germline V CDR1 and CDR2: SQVTM, ANQGSEA. The CDR3 spans 13 residues. CDR3 in DNA: TGCAGCGTCGGTGGAGGGACAGGGCAGCCCCAGCATTTT. Amino acid sequence: CSVGGGTGQPQHF.

The chain couples TRBV2 to TRBJ2-7; 7 bases line up with TRBD1. Trimming cost V 8 bases and J 0 bases; bases outside gene matches: 4. This CDR3 region has 13 residues. Germline V CDR1 and CDR2: SNHLY, FYNNEI. The CDR3 coding sequence is TGTGCCAGCGGAAGGGACAGCTCCTACGAGCAGTACTTC. It encodes CASGRDSSYEQYF.

The chain is built from TRBV5-4 and TRBJ2-7, with a tentative D call TRBD2 (5 bases). V gave up 0 bases and J gave up 4 bases, with 11 bases separating them. The CDR3 extends over 14 amino acids. Per the germline V gene, CDR1 is SGHNT and CDR2 is YYREEE (reference sequence). The DNA for the CDR3 is TGTGCCAGCAGCTTGGCGGGGAGTGTTTACGAGCAGTACTTC. It codes for CASSLAGSVYEQYF.

J is TRBJ1-4 and V is TRBV23-1; D unresolved. TRBV23-1 is reported as an ORF; its role is uncertain. This CDR3 has 15 amino acids. Trimming took 7 bases from V and 6 from J, leaving 18 bases between them. CDR3 in DNA: TGCGCCAGCACGCGGGTTTCGCCTAGGGATGAAAAACTGTTTTTT. Protein product: CASTRVSPRDEKLFF.